This record covers a single TCR beta chain. Its target is unknown. PCR employed 60 Vbeta and 13 Jbeta primers. Profiling relied on immunoSEQ multiplex PCR, and the TCRdb table lists in-frame clones only, not all of them. The sample has under 150,000 clones; about 64% are singletons. The data derive from a study of cytomegalovirus exposure and HLA in healthy donors. About the study: There were around 390 genotyped donors. Of these, 75% to 85% fell in the genetic ancestry cluster associated with self-reported Caucasian donors.

Between the trimmed V and J ends, which lost 5 bases and 3 bases, there was a span of 10 bases. The CDR3 runs 12 residues. Germline values: CDR1 GTSNPN, CDR2 SVGIG (reference sequence). Findings and limits, study-wide: Available immune exposure information covered CMV serostatus only. Trimming of TCR beta V- and J-genes showed a link, identified in a later analysis, to a missense DCLRE1C variant.

Sequencing was done on a sample of PBMCs. This sequence was found in a middle-aged woman in good health and CMV-seronegative. The chain couples TRBV30 to TRBJ1-2; no reliable D call. CDR3 bases: TGTGCCTGGGGTGAGAGGGACTATGGCTACACCTTC. Translating gives CAWGERDYGYTF. The complete variable domain, with remaining parts taken from reference TRBV30 and TRBJ1-2, reads SQTIHQWPATLVQPVGSPLSLECTVEGTSNPNLYWYRQAAGRGLQLLFYSVGIGQISSEVPQNLSASRPQDRQFILSSKKLLLSDSGFYLCAWGERDYGYTFGSGTRLTVV.